A selection of T cell receptor beta chains follows, all from one sample in a study of blood T cell repertoires in COVID-19. Using immunoSEQ multiplex PCR, the repertoire was profiled, and TCRdb retains in-frame clones only, with some absent. The sample holds about 140,000 clones, 88% seen once. The sequenced sample was peripheral blood. Source of these receptors: a human donor in a cohort sampled during active COVID-19. CDR3s include the opening cysteine and the closing phenylalanine or tryptophan. D genes are given only for firm matches. Some rows mark clone size as missing; the rest say once, few, many or name a class of expanded clone.

j_gene | v_gene | abundance | d_gene | CDR3aa | CDR3nt
TRBJ1-5 | TRBV19 | few | . | CASKVGVSNSNQPQHF | TGTGCCAGTAAGGTAGGGGTATCTAATAGCAATCAGCCCCAGCATTTT
TRBJ2-7 | TRBV19 | . | . | CASRMYPGQNYEQYF | TGTGCCAGTCGAATGTACCCGGGACAAAATTACGAGCAGTACTTC
TRBJ2-3 | TRBV12-3/TRBV12-4 | . | . | CASSLQTPDTQYF | TGTGCCAGCAGTTTACAGACTCCTGATACGCAGTATTTT
TRBJ1-2 | TRBV2 | . | . | CASSEWQYYGYTF | TGTGCCAGCAGTGAATGGCAGTACTATGGCTACACCTTC
TRBJ2-1 | TRBV4-1 | . | TRBD1 | CASSQPQGQGAKNEQFF | TGCGCCAGCAGCCAACCCCAGGGGCAGGGGGCTAAGAATGAGCAGTTCTTC
TRBJ2-1 | TRBV5-4 | . | TRBD2 | CASSLGLAGYNEQFF | TGTGCCAGCAGCTTGGGACTAGCGGGGTACAATGAGCAGTTCTTC
TRBJ1-2 | TRBV7-2 | . | TRBD1 | CASSLDRGNYGYTF | TGTGCCAGCAGCTTAGACAGGGGCAACTATGGCTACACCTTC
TRBJ2-5 | TRBV30 | once | TRBD2 | CAWRQAGAQETQYF | TGTGCCTGGAGGCAAGCGGGGGCCCAAGAGACCCAGTACTTC
TRBJ2-1 | TRBV11-2 | few | TRBD2 | CASSSPLAGGPYNEQFF | TGTGCCAGCAGCTCCCCCTTAGCGGGGGGCCCGTACAATGAGCAGTTCTTC
TRBJ1-1 | TRBV4-3 | . | . | CASSQEARYTEAFF | TGCGCCAGCAGCCAAGAGGCCAGGTACACTGAAGCTTTCTTT
TRBJ1-1 | TRBV4-1 | . | TRBD1 | CASSQQDRSDTEAFF | TGCGCCAGCAGCCAACAGGACAGGTCGGACACTGAAGCTTTCTTT
TRBJ2-7 | TRBV7-2 | . | . | CASSNPWGGGNEQYF | TGTGCCAGCAGCAACCCCTGGGGAGGGGGTAACGAGCAGTACTTC
TRBJ2-7 | TRBV6-5 | . | TRBD1 | CASSRDRDLSYEQYF | TGTGCCAGCAGTAGGGACAGGGATTTATCCTACGAGCAGTACTTC
TRBJ2-1 | TRBV5-4 | . | TRBD2 | CASSTGTSGGLLYNEQFF | TGTGCCAGCAGCACTGGGACTAGCGGGGGCCTCTTGTACAATGAGCAGTTCTTC
TRBJ2-7 | TRBV9 | once | . | CASSVSPTYEQYF | TGTGCCAGCAGCGTCTCCCCTACCTACGAGCAGTACTTC
TRBJ2-2 | TRBV4-1 | . | TRBD2 | CASSQGLAGAADTGELFF | TGCGCCAGCAGCCAAGGACTAGCGGGGGCTGCAGACACCGGGGAGCTGTTTTTT
TRBJ1-5 | TRBV7-9 | . | . | CASSLGPYSNQPQHF | TGTGCCAGCAGCTTGGGCCCGTATAGCAATCAGCCCCAGCATTTT